This T cell receptor (beta chain) was captured in a study of T cells after yellow fever vaccination (dated by TCRdb to between 2017 and 2020). At the level of the whole study: The SMART-Seq v4 Ultra Low Input RNA kit was used to prepare libraries from fractions with low cell numbers. To follow T-cell clones before and after primary and booster YFV17D yellow fever vaccination, bulk TCR alpha and beta repertoires were sequenced over time. Two healthy male donors made up the cohort, one aged 18 to 30 years and the other aged 30 to 39 years. Bulk PBMC replicates and cell subsets were isolated from blood drawn at multiple timepoints before and after both primary and secondary immunization. Findings and caveats that apply to the study as a whole: Only a couple of donors were included in the study, so the extent to which the findings can be generalized is limited. A small share of clonotypes occurred in both CD4 and CD8 compartments, likely arising from convergent recombination. The secondary T-cell response was found to be weaker but faster than the primary response, with a peak reached on day 5 rather than on day 15. Most clones expanded after primary vaccination were re-detected after the booster (just under 97% of CD4 and 88% of CD8), suggesting broad memory maintenance. Because abundant contaminating clonotypes from the bulk population could be contained in FACS-sorted repertoires, computational filtering was required.

Per the publication, the treatment or condition label means: live attenuated yellow fever vaccine strain. At each blood-draw timepoint, two biological replicates of bulk PBMCs were collected. A standard Ficoll-Paque protocol was used to isolate PBMCs from peripheral blood. RNA was extracted with TriZol from bulk PBMCs, CD4 and CD8 fractions, and dextramer-positive and dextramer-negative fractions. This clonotype was picked up a small number of times. The specificity of this receptor is unknown. No much larger clonotype is one base removed from it; base qualities were not supplied. Synthesis of TCR cDNA relied on 5'RACE template switching, a step that introduced a universal primer site along with unique molecular identifiers. Priming for cDNA synthesis came from both the TCR alpha and TCR beta constant segments. Two PCR steps were used to amplify libraries, with sample barcodes and sequencing adapters being added in the second step. Sequencing of libraries was done on Illumina HiSeq 2500 (2x100 bp) or NovaSeq (2x150 bp). The source study handled its data this way. MIGEC handled demultiplexing of reads and collapsing into UMI consensus sequences, while MiXCR performed V(D)J alignment. Vaccine-responding clonotypes were defined with edgeR using replicate PBMC samples, requiring FDR below 0.01 and a log2 fold change above 5 up to day 15. Each bulk clonotype received a CD4 or CD8 identity based on whether the sequenced CD4 or CD8 repertoire contained that clonotype at higher abundance. TCRdb reanalyzed the raw reads on its own, using fastp at Q25 for trimming and MiXCR for clone calling, and kept in-frame beta chains. For every CDR3 protein sequence, its rows merge into one entry that carries the most common genes and DNA. In this record, the V and J calls reflect TCRdb's handling and not the investigators' own analysis. The sample table shows roughly 520,000 distinct CDR3 sequences, and 20% to 25% are seen once. Approximately 16% of the sample is in the top ten clones.

The TCR originated in a man aged 18 to 29 who received the YFV17D yellow fever vaccine. The source was PBMCs, collected roughly 23 days after the first yellow fever vaccination.

The nucleotide sequence is given as TGTGCCAGCAGCTCCCCCTCCTACGAGCAGTACTTC. It translates as CASSSPSYEQYF. The chain was built from TRBV7-3 and TRBJ2-7; no D gene is confidently identified. V drops 4 bases and J drops 0 bases, leaving 4 bases in between. CDR1 and CDR2 (SGHTA, FQGTGA) derive from the germline V gene. The cysteine opens and the phenylalanine closes a CDR3 of 12 amino acids. Of the read, only the CDR3 DNA is kept; its 36 bases are in frame from base 1.